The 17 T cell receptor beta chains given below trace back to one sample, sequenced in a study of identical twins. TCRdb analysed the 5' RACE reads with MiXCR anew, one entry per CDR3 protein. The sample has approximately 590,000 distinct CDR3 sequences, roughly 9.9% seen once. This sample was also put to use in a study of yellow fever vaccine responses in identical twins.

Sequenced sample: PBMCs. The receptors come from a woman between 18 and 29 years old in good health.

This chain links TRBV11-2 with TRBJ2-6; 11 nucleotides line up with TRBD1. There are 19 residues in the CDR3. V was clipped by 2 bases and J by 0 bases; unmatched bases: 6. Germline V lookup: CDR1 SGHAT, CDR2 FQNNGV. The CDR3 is CASSLNRDRGISGANVLTF. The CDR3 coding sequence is TGTGCCAGCAGCTTAAATAGGGACAGGGGGATCTCTGGGGCCAACGTCCTGACTTTC.

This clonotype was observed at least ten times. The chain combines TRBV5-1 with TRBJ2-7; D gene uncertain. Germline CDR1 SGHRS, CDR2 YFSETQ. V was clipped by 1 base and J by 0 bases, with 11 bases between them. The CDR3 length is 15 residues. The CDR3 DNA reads TGCGCCAGCAGCTTGACACCGTTCAGCTCCTACGAGCAGTACTTC. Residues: CASSLTPFSSYEQYF.

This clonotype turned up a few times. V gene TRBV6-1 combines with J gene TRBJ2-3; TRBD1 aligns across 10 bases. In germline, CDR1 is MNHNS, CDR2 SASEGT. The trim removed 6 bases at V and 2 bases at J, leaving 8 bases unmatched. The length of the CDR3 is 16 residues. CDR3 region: CASSRAGTGVTDTQYF. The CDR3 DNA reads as TGTGCCAGCAGCCGCGCCGGGACAGGGGTCACAGATACGCAGTATTTT.

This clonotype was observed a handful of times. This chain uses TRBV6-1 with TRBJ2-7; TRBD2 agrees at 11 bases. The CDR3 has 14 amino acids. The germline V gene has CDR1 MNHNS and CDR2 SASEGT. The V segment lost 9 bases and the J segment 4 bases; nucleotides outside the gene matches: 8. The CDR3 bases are TGTGCCAGTAATAGCGGGAGGGCCTCATACGAGCAGTACTTC. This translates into CASNSGRASYEQYF.

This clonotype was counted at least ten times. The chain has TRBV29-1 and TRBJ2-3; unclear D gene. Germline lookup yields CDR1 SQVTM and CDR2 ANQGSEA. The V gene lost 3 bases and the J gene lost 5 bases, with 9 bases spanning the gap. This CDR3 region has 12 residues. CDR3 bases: TGCAGCGTTGATATGTCCCGAGATACGCAGTATTTT. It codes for CSVDMSRDTQYF.

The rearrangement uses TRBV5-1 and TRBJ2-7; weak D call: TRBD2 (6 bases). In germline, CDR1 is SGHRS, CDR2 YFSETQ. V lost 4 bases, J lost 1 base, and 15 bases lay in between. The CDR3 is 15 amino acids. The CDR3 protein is CASSRNRDSSYEQYF. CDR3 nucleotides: TGCGCCAGCAGCCGTAACCGGGACTCTTCCTACGAGCAGTACTTC. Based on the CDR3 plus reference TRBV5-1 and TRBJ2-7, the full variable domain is KAGVTQTPRYLIKTRGQQVTLSCSPISGHRSVSWYQQTPGQGLQFLFEYFSETQRNKGNFPGRFSGRQFSNSRSEMNVSTLELGDSALYLCASSRNRDSSYEQYFGPGTRLTVT.

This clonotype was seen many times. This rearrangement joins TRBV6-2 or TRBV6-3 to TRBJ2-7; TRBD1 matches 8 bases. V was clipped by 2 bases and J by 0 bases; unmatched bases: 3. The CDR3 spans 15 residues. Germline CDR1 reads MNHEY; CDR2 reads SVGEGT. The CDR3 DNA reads TGTGCCAGCAGTTACCCCACAGGGGGCTCCTACGAGCAGTACTTC. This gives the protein CASSYPTGGSYEQYF.

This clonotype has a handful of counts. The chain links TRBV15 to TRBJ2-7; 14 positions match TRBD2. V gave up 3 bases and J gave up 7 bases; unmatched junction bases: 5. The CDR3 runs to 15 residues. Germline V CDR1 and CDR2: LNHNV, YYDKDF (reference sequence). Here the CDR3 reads CATSSSGLAGDEQYF. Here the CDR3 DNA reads TGTGCCACCAGCAGTTCGGGACTAGCGGGAGATGAGCAGTACTTC.

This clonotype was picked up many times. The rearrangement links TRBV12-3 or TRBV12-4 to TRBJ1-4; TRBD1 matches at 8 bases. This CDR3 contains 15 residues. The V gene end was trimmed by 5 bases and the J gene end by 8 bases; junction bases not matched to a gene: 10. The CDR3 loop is CASSTAGGWREKLFF. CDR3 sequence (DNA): TGTGCCAGCAGTACCGCAGGGGGCTGGCGAGAAAAACTGTTTTTT.

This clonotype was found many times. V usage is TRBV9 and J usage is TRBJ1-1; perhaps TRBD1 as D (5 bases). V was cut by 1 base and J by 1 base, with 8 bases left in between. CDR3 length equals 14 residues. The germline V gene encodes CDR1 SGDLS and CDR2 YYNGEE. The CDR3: CASSVTGTNTEAFF. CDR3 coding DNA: TGTGCCAGCAGCGTAACCGGGACGAACACTGAAGCTTTCTTT.

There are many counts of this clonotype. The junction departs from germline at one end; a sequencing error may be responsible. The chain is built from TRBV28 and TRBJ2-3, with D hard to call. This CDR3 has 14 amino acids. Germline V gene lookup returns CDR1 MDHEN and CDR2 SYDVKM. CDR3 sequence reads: CASSQPLSPRPAIF. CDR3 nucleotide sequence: TGTGCCAGCAGTCAGCCCCTCTCCCCACGTCCTGCTATTTTT.

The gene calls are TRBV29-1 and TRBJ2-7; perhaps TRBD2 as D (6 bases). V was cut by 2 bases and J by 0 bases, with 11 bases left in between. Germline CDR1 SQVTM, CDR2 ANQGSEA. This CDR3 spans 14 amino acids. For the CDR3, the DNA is TGCAGCGTTGAATCATCGGACTACTCCTACGAGCAGTACTTC. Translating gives CSVESSDYSYEQYF.

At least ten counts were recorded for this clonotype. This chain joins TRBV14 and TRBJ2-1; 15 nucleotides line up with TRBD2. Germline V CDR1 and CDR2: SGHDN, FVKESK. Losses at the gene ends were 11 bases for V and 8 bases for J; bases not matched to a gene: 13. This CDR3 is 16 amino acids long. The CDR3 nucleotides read TGTGCCGTAACGGCTGGACTAGCGGGAGGGTTGGATGAGCAGTTCTTC. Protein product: CAVTAGLAGGLDEQFF. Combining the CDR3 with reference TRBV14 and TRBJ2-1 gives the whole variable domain EAGVTQFPSHSVIEKGQTVTLRCDPISGHDNLYWYRRVMGKEIKFLLHFVKESKQDESGMPNNRFLAERTGGTYSTLKVQPAELEDSGVYFCAVTAGLAGGLDEQFFGPGTRLTVL.

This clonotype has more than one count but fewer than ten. The DNA of the CDR3 is TGTGCCAGCAGCCCCACGGGGGGAGCGGGGGGATACAATGAGCAGTTCTTC. It codes for CASSPTGGAGGYNEQFF. The rearrangement joins TRBV7-3 to TRBJ2-1, with 9 bases lining up with TRBD2. The CDR3 is made up of 17 amino acids. The ends lost 5 bases at V and 4 bases at J; junction bases unmatched: 12. Per the germline V gene, CDR1 is SGHTA and CDR2 is FQGTGA.

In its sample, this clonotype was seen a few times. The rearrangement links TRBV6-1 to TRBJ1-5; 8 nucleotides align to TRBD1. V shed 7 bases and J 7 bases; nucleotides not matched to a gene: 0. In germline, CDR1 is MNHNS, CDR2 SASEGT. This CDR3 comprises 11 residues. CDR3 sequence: CASTGGQPQHF. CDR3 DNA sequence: TGTGCCAGCACAGGGGGCCAGCCCCAGCATTTT.

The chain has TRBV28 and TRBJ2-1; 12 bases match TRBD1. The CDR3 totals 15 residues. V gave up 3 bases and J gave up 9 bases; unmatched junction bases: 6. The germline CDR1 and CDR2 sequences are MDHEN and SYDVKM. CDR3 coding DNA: TGTGCCAGCAGTTTCCCGGGACAGGGGGCAAGTGAGCAGTTCTTC. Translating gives CASSFPGQGASEQFF.

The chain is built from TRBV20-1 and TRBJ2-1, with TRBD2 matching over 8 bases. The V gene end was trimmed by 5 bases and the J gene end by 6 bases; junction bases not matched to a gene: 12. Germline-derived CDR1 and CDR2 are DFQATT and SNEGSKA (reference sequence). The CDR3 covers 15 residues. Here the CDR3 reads CSASRLARGANEQFF. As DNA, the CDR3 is TGCAGTGCTTCGAGACTAGCGCGGGGGGCCAATGAGCAGTTCTTC.